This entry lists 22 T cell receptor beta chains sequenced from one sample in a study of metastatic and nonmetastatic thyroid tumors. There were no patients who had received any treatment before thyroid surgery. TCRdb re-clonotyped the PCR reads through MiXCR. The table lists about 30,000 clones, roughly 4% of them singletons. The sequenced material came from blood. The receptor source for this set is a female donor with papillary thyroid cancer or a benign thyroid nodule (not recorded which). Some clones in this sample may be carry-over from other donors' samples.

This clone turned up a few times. The DNA of the CDR3 is TGTGCCAGCAGCCCGACCCAGGGTACTGAAGCTTTCTTT. Its translation: CASSPTQGTEAFF. This chain connects TRBV7-8 to TRBJ1-1; maybe TRBD1 (5 bases). The CDR3 runs 13 residues. CDR1 and CDR2 (germline): SGHVS, FQNEAQ. V lost 5 bases and J lost 5, with 12 bases in between.

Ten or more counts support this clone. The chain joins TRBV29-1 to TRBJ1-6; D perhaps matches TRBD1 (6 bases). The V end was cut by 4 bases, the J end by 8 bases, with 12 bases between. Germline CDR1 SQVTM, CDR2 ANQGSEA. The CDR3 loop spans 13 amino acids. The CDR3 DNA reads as TGCAGCGTTGGTTGGGGGCCCCATTCACCCCTCCACTTT. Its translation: CSVGWGPHSPLHF.

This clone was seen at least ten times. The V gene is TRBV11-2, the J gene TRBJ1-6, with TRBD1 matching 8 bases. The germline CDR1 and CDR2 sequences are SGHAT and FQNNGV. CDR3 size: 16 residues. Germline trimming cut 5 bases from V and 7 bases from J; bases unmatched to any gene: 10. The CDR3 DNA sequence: TGTGCCAGCAGCCCCCTTAGCGACAGGGGAAATTCACCCCTCCACTTT. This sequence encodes CASSPLSDRGNSPLHF.

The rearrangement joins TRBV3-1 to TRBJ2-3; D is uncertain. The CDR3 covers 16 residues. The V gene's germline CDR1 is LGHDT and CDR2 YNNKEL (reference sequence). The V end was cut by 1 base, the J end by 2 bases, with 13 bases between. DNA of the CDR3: TGTGCCAGCAGCCAAGGGGTAATACGCGTCACAGATACGCAGTATTTT. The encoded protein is CASSQGVIRVTDTQYF.

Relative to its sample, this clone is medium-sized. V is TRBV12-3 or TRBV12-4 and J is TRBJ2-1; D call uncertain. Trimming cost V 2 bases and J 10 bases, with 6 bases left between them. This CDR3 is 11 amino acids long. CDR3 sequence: CASSLIAEQFF. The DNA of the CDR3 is TGTGCCAGCAGTTTAATTGCGGAGCAGTTCTTC.

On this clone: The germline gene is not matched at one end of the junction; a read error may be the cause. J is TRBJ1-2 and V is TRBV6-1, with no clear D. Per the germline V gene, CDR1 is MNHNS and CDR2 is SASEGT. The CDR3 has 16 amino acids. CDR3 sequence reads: CASSPVTGTWVYRYTF. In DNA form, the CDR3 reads TGTGCCAGCAGCCCAGTAACGGGCACATGGGTCTATCGCTACACCTTC.

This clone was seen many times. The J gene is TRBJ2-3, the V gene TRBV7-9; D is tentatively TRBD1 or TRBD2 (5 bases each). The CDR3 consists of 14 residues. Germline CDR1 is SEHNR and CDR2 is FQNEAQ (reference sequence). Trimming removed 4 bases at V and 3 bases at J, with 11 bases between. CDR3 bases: TGTGCCAGCAGCTCCCCTTGGGGGACAGATACGCAGTATTTT. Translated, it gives CASSSPWGTDTQYF.

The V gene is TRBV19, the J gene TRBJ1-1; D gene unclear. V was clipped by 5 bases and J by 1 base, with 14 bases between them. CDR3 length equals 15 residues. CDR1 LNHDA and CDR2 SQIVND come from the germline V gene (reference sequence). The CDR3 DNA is TGTGCCAGTAGTTTAGGCGGTGATGGGAACACTGAAGCTTTCTTT. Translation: CASSLGGDGNTEAFF.

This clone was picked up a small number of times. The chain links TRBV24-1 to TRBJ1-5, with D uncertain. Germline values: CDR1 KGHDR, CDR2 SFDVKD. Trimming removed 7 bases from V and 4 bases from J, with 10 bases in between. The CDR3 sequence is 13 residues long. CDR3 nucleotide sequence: TGTGCCACCAGCCCTGACGGAAATCAGCCCCAGCATTTT. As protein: CATSPDGNQPQHF.

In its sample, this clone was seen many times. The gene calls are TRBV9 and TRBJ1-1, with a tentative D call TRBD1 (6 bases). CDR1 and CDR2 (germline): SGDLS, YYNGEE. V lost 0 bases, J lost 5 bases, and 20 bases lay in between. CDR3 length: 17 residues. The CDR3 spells CASSVAGGPILETEAFF. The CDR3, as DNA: TGTGCCAGCAGCGTAGCGGGGGGGCCGATACTGGAAACTGAAGCTTTCTTT.

CDR3 DNA sequence: TGTGCCAGCAGTTACGGCCGTGATGCCGGCGGCTACACCTTC. Amino acid sequence: CASSYGRDAGGYTF. This chain connects TRBV6-5 to TRBJ1-2; D remains ambiguous. The V gene lost 2 bases and the J gene lost 8 bases, with 15 bases spanning the gap. CDR1 MNHEY and CDR2 SVGAGI come from the germline V gene. The CDR3 is 14 amino acids.

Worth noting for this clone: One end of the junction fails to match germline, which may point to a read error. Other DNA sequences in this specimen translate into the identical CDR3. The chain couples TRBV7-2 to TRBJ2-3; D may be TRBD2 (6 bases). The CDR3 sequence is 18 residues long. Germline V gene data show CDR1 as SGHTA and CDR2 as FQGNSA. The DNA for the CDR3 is TGTGCCAGCAGCTTAGGAGAGGGGCTAGCGAGTAGCACAGATACACAGTATTTT. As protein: CASSLGEGLASSTDTQYF.

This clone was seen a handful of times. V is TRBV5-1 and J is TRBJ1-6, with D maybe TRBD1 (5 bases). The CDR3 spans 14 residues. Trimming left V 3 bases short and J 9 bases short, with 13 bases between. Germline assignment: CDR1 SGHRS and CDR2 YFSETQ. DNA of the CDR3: TGCGCCAGCAGCTCCGGGACGGGAAGTTCACCCCTCCACTTT. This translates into CASSSGTGSSPLHF.

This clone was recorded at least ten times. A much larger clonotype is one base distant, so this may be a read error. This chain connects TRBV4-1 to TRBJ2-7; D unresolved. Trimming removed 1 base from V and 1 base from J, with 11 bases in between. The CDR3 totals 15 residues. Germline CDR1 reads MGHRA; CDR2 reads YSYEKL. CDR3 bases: TGCGCCAGCAGCCAAGTCGTTCACAGTTCCTACGAGCAGTACTTC. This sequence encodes CASSQVVHSSYEQYF.

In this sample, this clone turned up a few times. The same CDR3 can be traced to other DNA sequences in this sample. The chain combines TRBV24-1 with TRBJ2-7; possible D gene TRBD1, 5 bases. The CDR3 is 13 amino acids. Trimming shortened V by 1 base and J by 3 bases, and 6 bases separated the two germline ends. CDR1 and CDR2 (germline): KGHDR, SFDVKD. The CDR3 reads CATSDLDSYEQYF. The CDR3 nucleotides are TGTGCCACCAGTGATTTAGACAGCTACGAGCAGTACTTC.

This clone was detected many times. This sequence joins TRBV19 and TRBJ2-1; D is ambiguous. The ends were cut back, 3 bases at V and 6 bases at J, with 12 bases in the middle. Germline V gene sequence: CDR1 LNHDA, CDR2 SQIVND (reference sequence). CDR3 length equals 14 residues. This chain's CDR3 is CASSISGLSNEQFF. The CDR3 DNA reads TGTGCCAGTAGTATTTCTGGCCTTTCCAATGAGCAGTTCTTC.

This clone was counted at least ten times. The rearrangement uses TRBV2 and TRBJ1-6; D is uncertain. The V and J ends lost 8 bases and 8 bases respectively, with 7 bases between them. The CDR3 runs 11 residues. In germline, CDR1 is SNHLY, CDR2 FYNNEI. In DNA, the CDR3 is TGTGCCAGCCAGAGGGATTCACCCCTCCACTTT. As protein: CASQRDSPLHF.

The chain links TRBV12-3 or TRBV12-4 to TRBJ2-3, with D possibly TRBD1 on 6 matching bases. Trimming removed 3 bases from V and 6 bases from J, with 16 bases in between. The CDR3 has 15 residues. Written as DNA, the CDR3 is TGTGCCAGCAGTTTCGGGACAAGTGCCCCGGATACGCAGTATTTT. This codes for CASSFGTSAPDTQYF.

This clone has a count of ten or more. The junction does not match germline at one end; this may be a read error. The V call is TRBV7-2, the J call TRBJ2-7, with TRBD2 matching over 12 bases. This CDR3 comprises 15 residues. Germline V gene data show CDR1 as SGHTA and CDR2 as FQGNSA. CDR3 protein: CASGLTSGSGYGQYF. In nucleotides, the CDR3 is TGTGCCAGCGGCTTGACTAGCGGGAGCGGGTACGGGCAGTACTTC.

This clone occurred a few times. In DNA, the CDR3 is TGTGCCAGCAGCTTGGACCCGGGGCAAGACATTCAGTACTTC. Its translation is CASSLDPGQDIQYF. The chain is built from TRBV5-8 and TRBJ2-4; D could derive from TRBD1 or TRBD2 (5 bases each). The germline V and J ends were trimmed by 0 bases and 8 bases, with 12 bases remaining between them. CDR3 length equals 14 residues. Germline values: CDR1 SGHTS, CDR2 YDEGEE.

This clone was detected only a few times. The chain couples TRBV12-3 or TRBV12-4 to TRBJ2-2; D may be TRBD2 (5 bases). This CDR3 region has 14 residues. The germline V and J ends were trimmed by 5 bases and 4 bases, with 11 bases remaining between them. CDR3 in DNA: TGTGCCAGCAGTCGGGAAGGGTTCACCGGGGAGCTGTTTTTT. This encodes CASSREGFTGELFF.

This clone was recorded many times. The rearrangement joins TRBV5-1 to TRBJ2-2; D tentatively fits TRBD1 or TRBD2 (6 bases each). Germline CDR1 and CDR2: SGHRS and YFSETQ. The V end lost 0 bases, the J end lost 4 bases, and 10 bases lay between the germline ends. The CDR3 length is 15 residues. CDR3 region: CASSLGLGGTGELFF. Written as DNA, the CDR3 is TGCGCCAGCAGCTTGGGACTAGGGGGCACCGGGGAGCTGTTTTTT.